A selection of T cell receptor beta chains follows, all from one sample in a study of cytomegalovirus exposure and HLA in healthy donors. Sequencing used immunoSEQ multiplex PCR; TCRdb keeps in-frame clones, though not all of them. The sample gives some 130,000 clones, about 74% of which show up once; 5.8% is in the top ten. The sample was PBMCs. These receptors originate from a woman between 50 and 59 years old in good health and CMV-seropositive. The conserved cysteine and the conserved F or W are not part of the CDR3 here. Expanded clones get a size class; other rows say once, few or many, or leave the size out.

TRBJ2-7 | NA | TRBV28 | AWAGGDKDEQY
TRBJ2-1 | once | TRBV7-9 | ATPSRSGGASDEQF
TRBJ1-2 | NA | TRBV5-1 | ASRESDYGYP
TRBJ2-5 | once | TRBV1 | TSSHPPWEGWAQY
TRBJ1-4 | NA | TRBV9 | ASSVAGQINEKLF
TRBJ2-7 | NA | TRBV5-4 | ASSLDYSYEQY
TRBJ2-2 | NA | TRBV7-2 | ASSILLGAGGELF
TRBJ2-7 | NA | TRBV7-9 | ASSFSLTDGEQY
TRBJ1-1 | once | TRBV27 | ASSLLGVGPTEAF
NA | once | TRBV2 | ASSKDRGTYEQY
TRBJ2-1 | NA | TRBV7-9 | SSSPRVNEQF
TRBJ1-4 | few | TRBV7-9 | ASSSTGFNEKLF
TRBJ2-5 | NA | TRBV25-1 | ASKVAGRRETQY
TRBJ2-7 | once | TRBV5-1 | ASSFGTGVAEQY
TRBJ1-2 | NA | TRBV2 | ASSPGYGYT
TRBJ1-6 | few | TRBV5-1 | ASSLGQDSPLH
TRBJ1-4 | NA | TRBV5-6 | ASSLTGTGSEKLF
TRBJ2-3 | few | TRBV10-3 | ATRPPAGTQY
TRBJ2-1 | NA | TRBV10-1 | ATTTIGVSYNEQF
TRBJ2-2 | NA | TRBV7-9 | ASVPKRGITGELF
TRBJ2-7 | NA | TRBV5-4 | ASSPGTDSYEQY
TRBJ2-6 | NA | TRBV15 | ATSRDRGGANVLT
TRBJ1-2 | NA | TRBV29-1 | SVVAADYGYT
TRBJ2-7 | NA | TRBV29-1 | RESDRFSYEQY
TRBJ1-6 | NA | TRBV4-2 | ASSQEGDISPLH
TRBJ1-6 | NA | TRBV12-5 | ASGLALNSPLH
TRBJ1-1 | few | TRBV6-1 | ASSSHGGMNTEAF
TRBJ2-7 | NA | TRBV2 | ASRAPYGGGPYEQY
TRBJ1-3 | NA | TRBV11-2 | ASSSLAASGNTIY
TRBJ1-4 | NA | TRBV30 | AARDRGSKLF
TRBJ1-3 | NA | TRBV11-2 | ASSLGTGVPTIY
TRBJ2-1 | few | TRBV5-1 | ASSLAPLGTHNEQF
TRBJ1-6 | few | TRBV5-4 | ASSSQTGINSPLH
TRBJ2-3 | NA | TRBV5-1 | ASSSGLAGGDTQY
TRBJ1-2 | NA | TRBV4-1 | ASSPLRGYGYT
TRBJ2-1 | NA | TRBV5-1 | ASSSGAREGSKF
TRBJ1-1 | once | TRBV7-9 | ASSLVAANTEAF
TRBJ1-1 | NA | TRBV18 | ASSGDTGRGAF
TRBJ2-6 | NA | TRBV29-1 | SVIPSGANVLT
TRBJ2-4 | NA | TRBV4-1 | ASSQPQENIQY
TRBJ1-4 | few | TRBV9 | ASRGGNNEKLF